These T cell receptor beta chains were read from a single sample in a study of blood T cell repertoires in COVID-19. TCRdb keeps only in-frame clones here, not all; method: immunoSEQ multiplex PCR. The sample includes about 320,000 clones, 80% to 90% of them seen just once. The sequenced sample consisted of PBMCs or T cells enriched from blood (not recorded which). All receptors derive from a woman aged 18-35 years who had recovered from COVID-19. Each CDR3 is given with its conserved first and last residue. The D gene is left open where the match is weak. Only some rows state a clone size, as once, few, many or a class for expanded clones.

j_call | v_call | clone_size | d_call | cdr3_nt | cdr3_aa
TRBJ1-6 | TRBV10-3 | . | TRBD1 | TGTGCCATCAAACAGGGGGCGATTAATTCACCCCTCCACTTT | CAIKQGAINSPLHF
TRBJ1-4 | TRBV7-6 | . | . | TGTGCCAGCAGCTTTGGGAGGGGCGGTGAAAAACTGTTTTTT | CASSFGRGGEKLFF
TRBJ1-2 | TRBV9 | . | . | TGTGCCAGCAGCGCGTCCAGGGTAGGCTATGGCTACACCTTC | CASSASRVGYGYTF
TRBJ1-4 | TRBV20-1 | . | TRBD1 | TGCAGTGCTAGTGACAGGGGAAGGAGTGAAAAACTGTTTTTT | CSASDRGRSEKLFF
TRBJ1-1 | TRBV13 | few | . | TGTGCCAGCAGCCAGGGCAACACTGAAGCTTTCTTT | CASSQGNTEAFF
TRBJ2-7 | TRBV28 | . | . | TGTGCCAGCAGTTTATCTCCGGACAGACCAGCCATGTACGAGCAGTACTTC | CASSLSPDRPAMYEQYF
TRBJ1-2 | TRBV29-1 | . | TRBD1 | TGCAGCGGCGGTCCAGGGGGCGATGGCTACACCTTC | CSGGPGGDGYTF
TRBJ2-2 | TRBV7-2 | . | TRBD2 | TGTGCCAGCAGCCGGACTAGCGGGTTGGGGTCCGGGGAGCTGTTTTTT | CASSRTSGLGSGELFF
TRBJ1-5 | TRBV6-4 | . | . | TGTGCCACCGGGGAGGGGGAATGTCAAAGCAATCAGCCCCAGCATTTT | CATGEGECQSNQPQHF
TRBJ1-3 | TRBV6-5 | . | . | TGTGCCAGCAGTCGCAGGGTTTCAGAAAACACCATATATTTT | CASSRRVSENTIYF
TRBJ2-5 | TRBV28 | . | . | TGTGCCAGCAGTTTAATCGACCCCAGCGGGCAAGAGACCCAGTACTTC | CASSLIDPSGQETQYF
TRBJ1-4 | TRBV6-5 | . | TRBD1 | TGTGCCAGCAGTTACTCGGGACAGGGGTGGGAAAAACTGTTTTTT | CASSYSGQGWEKLFF
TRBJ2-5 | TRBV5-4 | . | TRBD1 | TGTGCCAGCAGCTTACAGGGGTTGGAGGAGACCCAGTACTTC | CASSLQGLEETQYF
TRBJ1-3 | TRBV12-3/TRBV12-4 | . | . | TGTGCCAGCAAGAGGCCTTCTGGAAACACCATATATTTT | CASKRPSGNTIYF
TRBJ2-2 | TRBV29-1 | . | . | TGCAGCGTGGGCACCCGAAGTCAGACCGGGGAGCTGTTTTTT | CSVGTRSQTGELFF
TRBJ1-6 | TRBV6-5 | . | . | TGTGCCAGCAGCCTCGACAGGACCTTCAGGGTACCCCTCCACTTT | CASSLDRTFRVPLHF